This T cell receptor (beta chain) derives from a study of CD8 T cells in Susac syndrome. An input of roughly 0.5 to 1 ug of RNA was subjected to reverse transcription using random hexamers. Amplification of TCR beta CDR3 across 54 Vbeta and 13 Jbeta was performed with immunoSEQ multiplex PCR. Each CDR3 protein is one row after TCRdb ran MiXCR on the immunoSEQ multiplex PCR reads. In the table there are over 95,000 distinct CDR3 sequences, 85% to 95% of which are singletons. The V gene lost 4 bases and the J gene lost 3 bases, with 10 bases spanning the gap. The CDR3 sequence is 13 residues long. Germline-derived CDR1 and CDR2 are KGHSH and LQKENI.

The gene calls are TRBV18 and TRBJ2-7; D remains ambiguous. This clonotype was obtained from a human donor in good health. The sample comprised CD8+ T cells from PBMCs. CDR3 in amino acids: CASSLSTNYEQYF. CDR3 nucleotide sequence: TGTGCCAGCTCACTCAGCACGAACTACGAGCAGTACTTC.